Given below is one T cell receptor (beta chain) in context. Its antigen remains unidentified. Other DNA variants within this sample encode the same CDR3. The source of the sample is a study of shared clonotypes between healthy human individuals. Study results and caveats: Incompleteness in sorted-subset sequencing, despite large depth, was shown by rarefaction. Naive CD4 clonotypes overlapped across a handful of donors at about 5%.

The table came from immunoSEQ multiplex PCR; TCRdb's copy has only in-frame clones and leaves some out. The table records 1.5 million to 2.5 million clones, approximately 95% of them present only once. As defined, naive CD8 cells were CD45RO-negative and positively selected for CCR7, with terminally differentiated effector memory CD45RA+ cells excluded. The receptor was derived from a man aged 18 to 30 in good health. Material for sequencing was naive CD8+ T cells sorted from blood.

The DNA for the CDR3 is TGTGCCAGCAGTTACCTCACCGGGGAGCTGTTTTTT. Protein product: CASSYLTGELFF. The V gene is TRBV6-5, the J gene TRBJ2-2, with D unclear. The CDR3 has 12 amino acids. CDR1 MNHEY and CDR2 SVGAGI come from the germline V gene. V shed 2 bases and J shed 4 bases, with 2 bases lying between them.